This entry lists 5 T cell receptor beta chains sequenced from one sample in a study of T cell responses to AZD1222 COVID-19 vaccine. Sequencing used immunoSEQ multiplex PCR; TCRdb keeps in-frame clones, though not all of them. The table lists about 110,000 clones, 80% to 90% of them singletons. Sequenced here: peripheral blood, sampled 28 days after the second AZD1222 dose. The receptors stem from an adult who received the AZD1222 COVID-19 vaccine.

This clone has a handful of counts. The chain combines TRBV2 with TRBJ2-1; 7 bases align to TRBD2. This CDR3 is built from 14 residues. The V gene's germline CDR1 is SNHLY and CDR2 FYNNEI. The V and J ends lost 1 base and 13 bases, in that order; junction bases with no gene match: 10. Here the CDR3 DNA reads TGTGCCAGCAGTGAAGGTCTAACTGGCGGGAGCCAGTTCTTC. It yields the protein CASSEGLTGGSQFF.

The J gene is TRBJ1-3, the V gene TRBV3-1 (or the pseudogene TRBV3-2); D gene unclear. CDR1 is LGHDT, CDR2 YNNKEL, per germline (reference sequence). Trimming took off 4 bases at V and 4 bases at J, with 11 bases between the two ends. The CDR3 runs to 14 residues. CDR3 nucleotides: TGTGCCAGCAGCCCGGTAGTAAAGGGAAACACCATATATTTT. This translates into CASSPVVKGNTIYF.

V and J are TRBV19 and TRBJ1-3; D call uncertain. This CDR3 has 14 residues. V was trimmed by 3 bases and J by 0 bases, leaving 6 bases between them. Germline V CDR1 and CDR2: LNHDA, SQIVND (reference sequence). CDR3 bases: TGTGCCAGTAGTATTGAAGCCTCTGGAAACACCATATATTTT. It specifies CASSIEASGNTIYF. Filled out from reference TRBV19 and TRBJ1-3, the complete variable domain reads DGGITQSPKYLFRKEGQNVTLSCEQNLNHDAMYWYRQDPGQGLRLIYYSQIVNDFQKGDIAEGYSVSREKKESFPLTVTSAQKNPTAFYLCASSIEASGNTIYFGEGSWLTVV.

The gene calls are TRBV19 and TRBJ2-7; the D gene is possibly TRBD2 (7 bases). V lost 5 bases, J lost 2 bases, and 16 bases lay in between. Germline V gives CDR1 LNHDA, CDR2 SQIVND (reference sequence). There are 15 residues in the CDR3. CDR3 sequence (DNA): TGTGCCAGTAGTGCCCGGGGGCGGGGGCCCTACGAGCAGTACTTC. The encoded protein is CASSARGRGPYEQYF.

The chain is built from TRBV29-1 and TRBJ1-1, with 9 nucleotides matching TRBD1. The V gene's germline CDR1 is SQVTM and CDR2 ANQGSEA. The CDR3 covers 16 residues. The V segment lost 7 bases and the J segment 7 bases; nucleotides outside the gene matches: 19. The CDR3 DNA is TGCAGCGCCCGGACAGGGGCCTCATGGGGGTATGGTGAAGCTTTCTTT. This gives the protein CSARTGASWGYGEAFF.